The rows below give T cell receptor beta chains drawn from one sample of a study of OX40 agonist ivuxolimab in advanced cancers. Assay used: immunoSEQ multiplex PCR; TCRdb lists only in-frame clones, some missing. The table includes 45,000 to 50,000 clones, more than 85% detected once. The sample in question was CD4+ or CD8+ T cells sorted from blood, obtained in a trial of the OX40 agonist ivuxolimab. The receptors originated from an adult with an advanced solid tumor such as melanoma, head and neck, liver or kidney cancer. Both conserved end residues are part of each CDR3. Each record gives: CDR3 length, V gene, CDR3 protein.

13 | TRBV6-1 | CASPRGPGETQYF
14 | TRBV2 | CASNGQGATGELFF
19 | TRBV4-3 | CASSQDGSGTSGGADTQYF
15 | TRBV5-1 | CASSLAGTYSDEQYF
15 | TRBV7-6 | CASSLGTGFQETQYF
15 | TRBV5-1 | CASSLGVVMNTEAFF
14 | TRBV11-2 | CASSLGHLTMGQYF
16 | TRBV6-5 | CASSYFRVSGANVLTF
14 | TRBV6-4 | CASSDTDRATEAFF
13 | TRBV11-3 | CASSEPPYNEQFF
15 | TRBV10-2 | CASKPTGIPSYEQYF
11 | TRBV28 | CASSFGAEQYF
12 | TRBV7-3 | CASSRPGGEQYF
15 | TRBV7-6 | CASSITGTSVETQYF
14 | TRBV5-1 | CASSPGQTYNEQFF
12 | TRBV30 | CAGSKQGDGYTF
12 | TRBV7-2 | CASSFLGTEAFF
13 | TRBV11-3 | CASSLVRYGGYTF
12 | TRBV6-5 | CASSSLRGEQYF
16 | TRBV11-3 | CASSLAPRGENLIQYF
14 | TRBV5-1 | CASSYSDSSYEQYF
15 | TRBV4-2 | CASRGGQGADQPQHF
12 | TRBV5-6 | CASSPRGYEQYF
14 | TRBV7-2 | CASNRVAGANEQFF
14 | TRBV6-4 | CASSTGTGLDEQFF
14 | TRBV6-6 | CASTPSLVNTEAFF
15 | TRBV9 | CASSTAGGPGTEAFF
15 | TRBV6-1 | CASTESPTFFTEAFF
15 | TRBV5-1 | CASSLGLAGSDTQYF
15 | TRBV6-5 | CASSYTVGQQETQYF
13 | TRBV5-7 | CASSTQGANEQYF
15 | TRBV19 | CASRKLGTGSEEQYF
13 | TRBV7-8 | CASSWTTNTEAFF
17 | TRBV7-9 | CASSLLIDYPADTEAFF
12 | TRBV2 | CAAGEGELEQYF
17 | TRBV5-1 | CASSLIISGDGGTEAFF
15 | TRBV27 | CASSMGLPGGTEAFF
17 | TRBV12-5 | CASGLGWTGPNYNEQFF
15 | TRBV6-4 | CASSDGTSDHNEQFF
18 | TRBV5-1 | CASSLVPATGGRVGTQYF
18 | TRBV19 | CASSILRGSGYGNQPQHF
14 | TRBV27 | CASSLILGTGELFF
11 | TRBV1 | CTRKQGFEAFF
15 | TRBV11-2 | CASSLERAGGMAQYF
13 | TRBV4-3 | CASSQGGYTEAFF
17 | TRBV5-5 | CASSLVASGSPDNEQFF
13 | TRBV6-1 | CASSEYRGTEAFF
16 | TRBV28 | CASSTYRGSPYQPQHF
15 | TRBV7-9 | CASSPGGGGGQPQHF